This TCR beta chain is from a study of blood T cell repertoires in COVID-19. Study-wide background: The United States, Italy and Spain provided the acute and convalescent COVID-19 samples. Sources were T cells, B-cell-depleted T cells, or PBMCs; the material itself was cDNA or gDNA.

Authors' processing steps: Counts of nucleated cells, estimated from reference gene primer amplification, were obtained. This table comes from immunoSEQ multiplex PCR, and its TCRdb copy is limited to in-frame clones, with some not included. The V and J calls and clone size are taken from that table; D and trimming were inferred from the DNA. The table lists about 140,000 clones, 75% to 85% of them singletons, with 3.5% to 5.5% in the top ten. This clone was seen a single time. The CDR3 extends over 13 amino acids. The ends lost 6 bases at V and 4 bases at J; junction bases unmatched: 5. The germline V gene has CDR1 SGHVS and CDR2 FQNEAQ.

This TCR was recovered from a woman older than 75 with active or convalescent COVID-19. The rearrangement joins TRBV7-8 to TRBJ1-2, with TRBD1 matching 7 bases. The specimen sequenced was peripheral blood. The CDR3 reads CASSWDRVYGYTF. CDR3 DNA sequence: TGTGCCAGCAGTTGGGACAGAGTCTATGGCTACACCTTC.